Following are 3 T cell receptor beta chains from one sample sequenced in a study of control samples from healthy donors and cancer patients. Only in-frame clones appear in the TCRdb table, and some are missing; sequencing was by immunoSEQ multiplex PCR. The sample holds around 150,000 clones, about 90% seen once. Sequenced sample: blood. These receptors all stem from a man in his thirties or forties in good health.

The rearrangement uses TRBV7-2 and TRBJ2-5, with 7 bases lining up with TRBD1. Germline CDR1 and CDR2: SGHTA and FQGNSA. The V gene end was trimmed by 4 bases and the J gene end by 11 bases; junction bases not matched to a gene: 13. CDR3 length: 14 residues. CDR3 amino acids: CASSSRPGTVEQYF. The CDR3 DNA follows: TGTGCCAGCAGCTCACGGCCCGGGACAGTTGAGCAGTACTTC.

The V and J genes are TRBV7-9 and TRBJ2-7; 9 nucleotides line up with TRBD2. V shed 11 bases, J shed 3 bases, and the junction held 8 bases outside the gene matches. Looked up from germline, CDR1 is SEHNR and CDR2 is FQNEAQ (reference sequence). The CDR3 consists of 13 residues. The CDR3 region is CAWGREGFYEQYF. DNA of the CDR3: TGTGCCTGGGGGCGGGAGGGTTTCTACGAGCAGTACTTC. Using reference TRBV7-9 and TRBJ2-7 for the parts outside the CDR3, the full variable domain is DTGVSQNPRHKITKRGQNVTFRCDPISEHNRLYWYRQTLGQGPEFLTYFQNEAQLEKSRLLSDRFSAERPKGSFSTLEIQRTEQGDSAMYLCAWGREGFYEQYFGPGTRLTVT.

This chain connects TRBV27 to TRBJ2-7; D gene unclear. The germline V gene encodes CDR1 MNHEY and CDR2 SMNVEV (reference sequence). The V and J ends lost 8 bases and 1 base respectively, with 21 bases between them. CDR3 length equals 16 residues. The CDR3 nucleotides read TGTGCCAGCCAACCCGGGCTGGGGTCCTCATCCTACGAGCAGTACTTC. Its protein is CASQPGLGSSSYEQYF.